The entry below gives a single T cell receptor beta chain sequence along with its context. What it binds is unknown. This record comes from a study of blood T cells in healthy people across ages. Findings of the study overall: Diversity figures based on one million T cells were deemed too low.

A second PCR, run for roughly 7 to 12 cycles, used a sample-barcoded 5' primer plus a J-beta primer mix. TCRdb re-derived calls from the 5' RACE reads in MiXCR, one entry per CDR3 protein. The sample lists some 1,500,000 distinct CDR3 sequences, 42% occurring once. Germline CDR1 is MNHEY and CDR2 is SMNVEV (reference sequence). The CDR3 extends over 15 amino acids. V dropped 2 bases and J dropped 2 bases, with 7 bases sitting between them. V gene TRBV27 combines with J gene TRBJ1-6, with D maybe TRBD1 (6 bases). This receptor was obtained from a woman aged 18-29 years in good health. The specimen was blood. The CDR3 nucleotides read TGTGCCAGCAGTTTACGGACAGCCTATAATTCACCCCTCCACTTT. It specifies CASSLRTAYNSPLHF.